This T cell receptor beta chain derives from a study of T cells in Graves' hyperthyroidism and ophthalmopathy. Overall study: Initial diagnosis, before any treatment, was when peripheral blood was collected.

Turning to this clonotype: What it binds is unknown.

Germline V CDR1 and CDR2: LGHNA, YNFKEQ. The V end was cut by 8 bases, the J end by 6 bases, with 10 bases between. The CDR3 totals 12 residues. Graves' hyperthyroidism showing no ophthalmopathy progression within 18 months was considered stable. Each 10 ml fresh peripheral blood draw supplied the PBMCs. RNA transcripts provided the source from which TCR beta CDR3 regions were amplified. Researchers ran a first-round RT-PCR on the TCR CDR3 using the HTBI primer set. TCRdb recomputed calls from the multiplex PCR reads with MiXCR, one row per CDR3 protein. The table includes a few hundred thousand distinct CDR3 sequences, approximately 18% detected once. Broader study findings: Onset of ophthalmopathy came a median about 6.5 months after the model predicted it.

The specimen sequenced was blood. This clonotype was sampled from a woman in her forties or fifties with Graves' hyperthyroidism. The V gene is TRBV4-2, the J gene TRBJ1-4; possibly TRBD1 for D (5 bases). The DNA for the CDR3 is TGTGCCAGCCAAGGGACCTATGAAAAACTGTTTTTT. It translates to CASQGTYEKLFF.